The 20 T cell receptor beta chains in this list originate from one sample, sequenced in a study of PD-1 blockade in classical Hodgkin lymphoma. Generated by immunoSEQ multiplex PCR, the TCRdb table keeps only in-frame clones and is missing some. In the table there are around 21,000 clones, around three quarters of which are singletons. This sample's time point: cycle 4 day 1 (C4D1), after more than 5 weeks of nivolumab. The patients all showed relapse after autologous stem cell transplantation, while their brentuximab vedotin exposure varied. Sequenced here: peripheral blood mononuclear cells (PBMCs), sampled before the fourth cycle of nivolumab. The source is a human donor with classical Hodgkin lymphoma.

The chain is built from TRBV4-3 and TRBJ2-2; 7 nucleotides line up with TRBD1. The CDR3 runs to 14 residues. The junction had 2 bases not matched to a gene; V was cut back by 6 bases and J by 1 base. CDR1 is LGHNA, CDR2 YSLEER, per germline. CDR3 loop: CASRDRLNTGELFF. The CDR3, as DNA: TGCGCCAGCAGGGACAGGTTGAACACCGGGGAGCTGTTTTTT.

The chain couples TRBV4-3 to TRBJ1-2; unclear D gene. Trimming stripped 0 bases from V and 4 bases from J, with 12 bases between. Germline V gene data show CDR1 as LGHNA and CDR2 as YSLEER. CDR3 length: 15 residues. The DNA of the CDR3 is TGCGCCAGCAGCCAAGATAAGGGAAAAGTCTATGGCTACACCTTC. It encodes CASSQDKGKVYGYTF.

CDR3 sequence: CASSFLDSSNQPQHF. In DNA form, the CDR3 reads TGTGCCAGTAGTTTCCTGGACAGCAGCAATCAGCCCCAGCATTTT. V and J are TRBV19 and TRBJ1-5, with D possibly being TRBD1 (6 bases). V gave up 5 bases and J gave up 1 base, with 12 bases separating them. Germline CDR1 reads LNHDA; CDR2 reads SQIVND (reference sequence). The CDR3 has 15 residues.

By sample share, this clone is hyperexpanded. Other nucleotide sequences from this sample produce the same CDR3. The chain couples TRBV28 to TRBJ1-6, with 9 bases lining up with TRBD1. CDR3 size: 14 residues. The germline CDR1 and CDR2 sequences are MDHEN and SYDVKM. Unmatched junction bases numbered 5, after V lost 6 bases and J lost 8 bases. In nucleotides, the CDR3 is TGTGCCAGCAGCCTGACAGGGGGACATTCACCCCTCCACTTT. This sequence encodes CASSLTGGHSPLHF. The complete variable domain, with remaining parts taken from reference TRBV28 and TRBJ1-6, reads DVKVTQSSRYLVKRTGEKVFLECVQDMDHENMFWYRQDPGLGLRLIYFSYDVKMKEKGDIPEGYSVSREKKERFSLILESASTNQTSMYLCASSLTGGHSPLHFGNGTRLTVT.

The V call is TRBV7-9, the J call TRBJ2-7, with D possibly matching TRBD2 (6 bases). The ends were cut back, 5 bases at V and 5 bases at J, with 22 bases in the middle. The length of the CDR3 is 16 residues. Germline V gene data show CDR1 as SEHNR and CDR2 as FQNEAQ (reference sequence). The DNA for the CDR3 is TGTGCCAGCAGCCCTTGGGGTGTGGGGGGTGACAACGAGCAGTACTTC. It encodes CASSPWGVGGDNEQYF.

This clone is medium-sized by share. The chain recombines TRBV11-2 with TRBJ1-3; D call uncertain. CDR1 is SGHAT, CDR2 FQNNGV, per germline. The CDR3 length is 16 residues. Trimming left V 5 bases short and J 0 bases short, with 14 bases between. The CDR3 protein is CASSQKAPNSGNTIYF. CDR3 nucleotide sequence: TGTGCCAGCAGCCAGAAAGCCCCAAACTCTGGAAACACCATATATTTT.

The chain uses TRBV28 and TRBJ2-3; 9 positions match TRBD2. The CDR3 loop spans 15 amino acids. The germline CDR1 and CDR2 sequences are MDHEN and SYDVKM. Trimming removed 5 bases from V and 0 bases from J; junction bases left unmatched: 3. The CDR3 is CASSPGLASTDTQYF. The CDR3 DNA is TGTGCCAGCAGTCCGGGACTAGCCAGCACAGATACGCAGTATTTT.

V usage is TRBV19 and J usage is TRBJ2-5; D might be TRBD2 (6 bases). V was pared by 2 bases and J by 1 base, with 17 bases between. This CDR3 region has 17 residues. Per germline, CDR1 LNHDA and CDR2 SQIVND (reference sequence). CDR3 region: CASSIRGTGPRQETQYF. As DNA, the CDR3 is TGTGCCAGTAGTATACGGGGGACGGGACCGCGCCAAGAGACCCAGTACTTC.

This sequence joins TRBV9 and TRBJ1-1; no definite D call. Germline CDR1 SGDLS, CDR2 YYNGEE. Trimming left V 3 bases short and J 3 bases short, with 12 bases between. This CDR3 spans 14 amino acids. CDR3 sequence reads: CASSDGPWDTEAFF. The CDR3 DNA reads as TGTGCCAGCAGCGACGGGCCGTGGGACACTGAAGCTTTCTTT. Based on the CDR3 plus reference TRBV9 and TRBJ1-1, the full variable domain is DSGVTQTPKHLITATGQRVTLRCSPRSGDLSVYWYQQSLDQGLQFLIQYYNGEERAKGNILERFSAQQFPDLHSELNLSSLELGDSALYFCASSDGPWDTEAFFGQGTRLTVV.

The genes are TRBV10-3 and TRBJ2-2, with TRBD1 identical over 10 bases. CDR1 is ENHRY and CDR2 is SYGVKD in the germline V gene. Trimming cost V 10 bases and J 7 bases; bases outside gene matches: 9. This CDR3 has 14 residues. The CDR3 region is CATRDRGQGGELFF. In nucleotides, the CDR3 is TGTGCCACCCGAGACAGGGGGCAGGGCGGGGAGCTGTTTTTT.

By sample share, this clone is large (0.1 to 1%). This specimen includes other DNA sequences encoding the same CDR3. V gene TRBV19 combines with J gene TRBJ1-5; D is undetermined. In germline, CDR1 is LNHDA, CDR2 SQIVND (reference sequence). Trimming shortened V by 8 bases and J by 0 bases, and 5 bases separated the two germline ends. The CDR3 is made up of 12 amino acids. The CDR3 sequence is CASRNSNQPQHF. In DNA, the CDR3 is TGTGCCAGTCGAAATAGCAATCAGCCCCAGCATTTT.

This chain joins TRBV27 and TRBJ2-7; D perhaps matches TRBD1 (5 bases). The CDR3 is 16 residues long. Germline CDR1 and CDR2: MNHEY and SMNVEV (reference sequence). The CDR3 region has the DNA TGTCCCCATGTCTTCCCGGGCAGGGCGTTCTTATACGAGCAGTACGTC. Encoded protein: CPHVFPGRAFLYEQYV.

The chain joins TRBV9 to TRBJ2-3; 10 positions match TRBD2. V trimming: 0 bases; J trimming: 4 bases; junction bases outside the gene matches: 8. Germline CDR1 SGDLS, CDR2 YYNGEE. This CDR3 is built from 17 residues. The CDR3 coding sequence is TGTGCCAGCAGCGTAGAATTGGCTAGCGGGAGAGCAGATACGCAGTATTTT. Amino acid sequence: CASSVELASGRADTQYF.

The chain uses TRBV19 and TRBJ2-1; 7 bases agree with TRBD1. The trim removed 5 bases at V and 4 bases at J, leaving 11 bases unmatched. Germline-derived CDR1 and CDR2 are LNHDA and SQIVND (reference sequence). The length of the CDR3 is 16 residues. CDR3 sequence reads: CASSASGTEYYNEQFF. The CDR3, as DNA: TGTGCCAGTAGTGCTTCCGGGACAGAATATTACAATGAGCAGTTCTTC.

This chain joins TRBV29-1 and TRBJ2-7; TRBD2 might be the D (6 bases). V was shortened by 6 bases and J by 2 bases, with 14 bases between the two germline ends. Germline V gene lookup returns CDR1 SQVTM and CDR2 ANQGSEA. This CDR3 is built from 13 residues. Here the CDR3 DNA reads TGCAGCGTAACCCGGGACTTCCCCTACGAGCAGTACTTC. It codes for CSVTRDFPYEQYF.

The CDR3 coding sequence is TGTGCCAGCAGCCACCCGGGACTAGCGGGGGAAAAAGATACGCAGTATTTT. Encoded protein: CASSHPGLAGEKDTQYF. The rearrangement links TRBV14 to TRBJ2-3; 14 bases agree with TRBD2. With V trimmed by 3 bases and J by 5 bases, 7 bases remained unmatched. This CDR3 region has 17 residues. Germline V lookup: CDR1 SGHDN, CDR2 FVKESK.

This rearrangement joins TRBV7-9 to TRBJ1-1; weak D call: TRBD1 (6 bases). This CDR3 has 13 amino acids. Germline V lookup: CDR1 SEHNR, CDR2 FQNEAQ (reference sequence). Trimming removed 5 bases at V and 6 bases at J, with 13 bases between. The CDR3 nucleotides are TGTGCCAGCAGCCCGGGGGCGGGGGCTGAAGCTTTCTTT. Translation: CASSPGAGAEAFF.

The rearrangement uses TRBV7-8 and TRBJ2-3, with a possible D match to TRBD2 (5 bases). The V end lost 0 bases, the J end lost 5 bases, and 6 bases lay between the germline ends. This CDR3 is 13 amino acids long. The germline V gene encodes CDR1 SGHVS and CDR2 FQNEAQ. The DNA of the CDR3 is TGTGCCAGCAGCTTAGCGGGAGAAGATACGCAGTATTTT. This encodes CASSLAGEDTQYF.

The chain couples TRBV7-2 to TRBJ2-5; D is unclear. The CDR3 loop spans 13 amino acids. V was cut by 4 bases and J by 3 bases, with 9 bases left in between. CDR1 is SGHTA, CDR2 FQGNSA, per germline. The CDR3 DNA sequence: TGTGCCAGCAGCTGGGGATGGGAAGAGACCCAGTACTTC. This gives the protein CASSWGWEETQYF.

This chain joins TRBV10-3 and TRBJ2-7; D is uncertain. The CDR3 spans 12 residues. V lost 7 bases and J lost 3, with 10 bases in between. Germline CDR1 reads ENHRY; CDR2 reads SYGVKD. CDR3: CAIMPGDYEQYV. The CDR3 nucleotides read TGTGCCATCATGCCTGGGGACTACGAGCAGTACGTC.